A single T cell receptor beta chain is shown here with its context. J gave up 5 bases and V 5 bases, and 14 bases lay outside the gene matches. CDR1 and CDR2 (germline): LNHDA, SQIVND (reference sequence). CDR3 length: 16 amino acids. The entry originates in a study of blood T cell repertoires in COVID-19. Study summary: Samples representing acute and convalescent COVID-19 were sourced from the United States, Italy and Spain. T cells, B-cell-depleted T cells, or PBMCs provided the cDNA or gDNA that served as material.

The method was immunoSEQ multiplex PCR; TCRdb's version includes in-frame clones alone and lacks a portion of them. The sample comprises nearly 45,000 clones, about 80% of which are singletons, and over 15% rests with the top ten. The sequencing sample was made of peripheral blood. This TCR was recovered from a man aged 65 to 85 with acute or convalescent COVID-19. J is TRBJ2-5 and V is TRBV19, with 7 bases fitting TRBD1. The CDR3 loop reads CASSSSRTGGGETQYF. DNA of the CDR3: TGTGCCAGTAGTTCAAGTAGGACAGGCGGCGGGGAGACCCAGTACTTC. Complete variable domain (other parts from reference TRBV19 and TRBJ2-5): DGGITQSPKYLFRKEGQNVTLSCEQNLNHDAMYWYRQDPGQGLRLIYYSQIVNDFQKGDIAEGYSVSREKKESFPLTVTSAQKNPTAFYLCASSSSRTGGGETQYFGPGTRLLVL.